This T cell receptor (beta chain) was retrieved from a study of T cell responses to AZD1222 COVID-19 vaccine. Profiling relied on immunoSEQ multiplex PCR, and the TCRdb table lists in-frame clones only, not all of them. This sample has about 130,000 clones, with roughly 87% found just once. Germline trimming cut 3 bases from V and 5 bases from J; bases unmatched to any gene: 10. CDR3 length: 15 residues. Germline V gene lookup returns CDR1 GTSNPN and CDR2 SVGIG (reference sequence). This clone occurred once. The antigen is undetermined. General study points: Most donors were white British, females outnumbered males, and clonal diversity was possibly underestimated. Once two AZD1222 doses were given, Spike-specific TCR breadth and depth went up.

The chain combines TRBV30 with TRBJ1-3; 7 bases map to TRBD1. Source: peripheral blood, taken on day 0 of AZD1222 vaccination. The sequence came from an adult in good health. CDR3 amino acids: CAWSFGTASRNTIYF. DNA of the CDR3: TGTGCCTGGAGCTTCGGGACAGCCAGTAGAAACACCATATATTTT.